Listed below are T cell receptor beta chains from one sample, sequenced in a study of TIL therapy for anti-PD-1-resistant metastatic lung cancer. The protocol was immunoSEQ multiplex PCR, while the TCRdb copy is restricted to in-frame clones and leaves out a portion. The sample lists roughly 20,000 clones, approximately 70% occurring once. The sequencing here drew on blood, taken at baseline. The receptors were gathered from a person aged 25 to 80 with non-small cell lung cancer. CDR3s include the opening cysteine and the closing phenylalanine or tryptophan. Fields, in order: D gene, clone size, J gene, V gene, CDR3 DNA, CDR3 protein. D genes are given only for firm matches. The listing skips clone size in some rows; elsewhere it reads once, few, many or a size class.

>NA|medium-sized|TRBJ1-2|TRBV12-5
TGTGCTAGTCAGGCGGGCCCCTATGGCTACACCTTC
CASQAGPYGYTF
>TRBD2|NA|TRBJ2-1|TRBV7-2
TGTGCCAGCAGCTTAAATAGACTAGCGAGGACCTACAATGAGCAGTTCTTC
CASSLNRLARTYNEQFF
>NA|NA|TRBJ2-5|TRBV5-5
TGTGCCAGCACCGAGACAGGAGATCAAGAGACCCAGTACTTC
CASTETGDQETQYF
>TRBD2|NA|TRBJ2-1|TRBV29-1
TGCAGCGTTGGCGGGGGGAACTACAATGAGCAGTTCTTC
CSVGGGNYNEQFF
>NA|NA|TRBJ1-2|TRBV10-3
TGTGCCATCACTCCAGCCGGCAAGAATGGCTACACCTTC
CAITPAGKNGYTF
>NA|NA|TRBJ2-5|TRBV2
TGTGCCAGCAGTGAGCGGCGGGGGCCTGAGACCCAGTACTTC
CASSERRGPETQYF
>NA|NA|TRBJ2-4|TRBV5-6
TGTGCCAGCAGCTTGCCCAGAAGCAGTATCAAAAACATTCAGTACTTC
CASSLPRSSIKNIQYF
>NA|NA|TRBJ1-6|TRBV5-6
TGTGCCAGCAGCTTCCCGGGGGCTAATTCACCCCTCCACTTT
CASSFPGANSPLHF
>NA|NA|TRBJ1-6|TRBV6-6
TGTGCCAGCAGGGAAAATTCCGTGCGTAATAATTCACCCCTCCACTTT
CASRENSVRNNSPLHF
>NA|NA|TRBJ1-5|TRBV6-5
TGTGCCAGCAGTACTAGAAGCAATCAGCCCCAGCATTTT
CASSTRSNQPQHF
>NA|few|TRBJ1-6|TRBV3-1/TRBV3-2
TGTGCCAGCAGCCAAGGTGATTCACCCCTCCACTTT
CASSQGDSPLHF
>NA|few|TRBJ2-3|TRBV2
TGTGCCAGCAGCCGGGACCCTAGCACAGATACGCAGTATTTT
CASSRDPSTDTQYF
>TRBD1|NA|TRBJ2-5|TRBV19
TGTGCCAGTAGTATCCAAGGACAGGGGGTCGTGACCCAGTACTTC
CASSIQGQGVVTQYF
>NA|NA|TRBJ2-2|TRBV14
TGTGCCAGCAGCCAAGTGGGACAATCGCTTTTCGGGGAGCTGTTTTTT
CASSQVGQSLFGELFF
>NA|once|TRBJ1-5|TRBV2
TGTGCCAGCCATGACCAGAAAACATATCAGCCCCAGCATTTT
CASHDQKTYQPQHF
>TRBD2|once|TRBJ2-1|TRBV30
TGTGCCTGGAGTGTGGGTAGCGGGAGGTACAATGAGCAGTTCTTC
CAWSVGSGRYNEQFF
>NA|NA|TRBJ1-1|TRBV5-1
TGCGCCAGCAGCCTGTCTCGGGCGGGGGATACTGAAGCTTTCTTT
CASSLSRAGDTEAFF
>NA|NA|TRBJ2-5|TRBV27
TGTGCCAGCAGTCCGGACCGTCGGGACCCGAGGACGGAGACCCAGTACTTC
CASSPDRRDPRTETQYF
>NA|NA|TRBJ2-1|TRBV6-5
TGTGCCAGCAGTTACTCTGCGGGATTGTACAATGAGCAGTTCTTC
CASSYSAGLYNEQFF
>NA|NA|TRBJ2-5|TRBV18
TGTGCCAGCTCACCACCCGGAATCAGGGGGGGGCTGGGAGAGACCCAGTACTTC
CASSPPGIRGGLGETQYF
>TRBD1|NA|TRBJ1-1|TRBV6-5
TGTGCCAGCCCTACTGACAGGGCGAACACTGAAGCTTTCTTT
CASPTDRANTEAFF
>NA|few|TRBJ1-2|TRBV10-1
TGCGCCAGCAGTGAGGATCAGGTCTATGGCTACACCTTC
CASSEDQVYGYTF
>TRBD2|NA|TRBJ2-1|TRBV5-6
TGTGCCAGCATATCCCTAGCGGGTGGATCCTACAATGAGCAGTTCTTC
CASISLAGGSYNEQFF
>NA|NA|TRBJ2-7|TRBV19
TGTGCCAGTAGTAGGAACTCCGGGACGGTCTCCTACGAGCAGTACTTC
CASSRNSGTVSYEQYF
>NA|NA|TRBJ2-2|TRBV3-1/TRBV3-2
TGTGCCAGCAGCGCCCTGGCGGGGACCGGGGAGCTGTTTTTT
CASSALAGTGELFF
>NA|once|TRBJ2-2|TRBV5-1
TGCGCCAGCAGTCCGACAGTCACGAACACCGGGGAGCTGTTTTTT
CASSPTVTNTGELFF
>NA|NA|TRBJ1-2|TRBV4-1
TGCGCCAGCAGCCAAGGGTCTGTTGGAAGGACCCGAATGTATGGCTACACCTTC
CASSQGSVGRTRMYGYTF
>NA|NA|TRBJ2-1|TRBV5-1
TGCGCCAGCAGCCCCCGTCCAGTTGGCGGATTCTACAATGAGCAGTTCTTC
CASSPRPVGGFYNEQFF
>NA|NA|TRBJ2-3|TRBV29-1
TGCAGCGTTCGGACAGATACGCAGTATTTT
CSVRTDTQYF
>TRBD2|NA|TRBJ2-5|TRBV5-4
TGTGCCAGCAGCTCGCTAGCGGGAGCTATGGAGACCCAGTACTTC
CASSSLAGAMETQYF
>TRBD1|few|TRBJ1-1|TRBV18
TGTGCCAGCTCGACCGATCAGGGGGCATACACTGAAGCTTTCTTT
CASSTDQGAYTEAFF
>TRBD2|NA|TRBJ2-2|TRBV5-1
TGCGCCAGTAAACCCCGGGGCCCCAGCGGGGGCGACACCGGGGAGCTGTTTTTT
CASKPRGPSGGDTGELFF
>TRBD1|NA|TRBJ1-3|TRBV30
TGTGCCTGGAGTGTCGGGACAGTCGTCTCTGGAAACACCATATATTTT
CAWSVGTVVSGNTIYF
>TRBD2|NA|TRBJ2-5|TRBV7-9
TGTGCCAGCAGCACTCGACTAGCGGGGAGTTACCAAGAGACCCAGTACTTC
CASSTRLAGSYQETQYF
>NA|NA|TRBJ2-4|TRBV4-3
TGCGCCAGCAGCCACTCTTGGGGTTTGGGAAACATTCAGTACTTC
CASSHSWGLGNIQYF
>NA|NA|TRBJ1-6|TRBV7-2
TGTGCCAGCAGCTCCGGGCCGCCTTCACCCCTCCACTTT
CASSSGPPSPLHF
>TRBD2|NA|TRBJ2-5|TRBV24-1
TGTGCCACCCGGGGGGGATCACAGGAGACCCAGTACTTC
CATRGGSQETQYF
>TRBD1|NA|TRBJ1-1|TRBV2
TGTGCCAGCAGAAAGACAGGGGAAAACACTGAAGCTTTCTTT
CASRKTGENTEAFF
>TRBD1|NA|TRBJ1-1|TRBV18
TGTGCCAGCTCAACCGGGACAGGGACTGAAGCTTTCTTT
CASSTGTGTEAFF
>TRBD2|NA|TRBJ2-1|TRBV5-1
TGCGCCAGCAGCTGGATGACTAGCGGGAGCTCCTACAATGAGCAGTTCTTC
CASSWMTSGSSYNEQFF